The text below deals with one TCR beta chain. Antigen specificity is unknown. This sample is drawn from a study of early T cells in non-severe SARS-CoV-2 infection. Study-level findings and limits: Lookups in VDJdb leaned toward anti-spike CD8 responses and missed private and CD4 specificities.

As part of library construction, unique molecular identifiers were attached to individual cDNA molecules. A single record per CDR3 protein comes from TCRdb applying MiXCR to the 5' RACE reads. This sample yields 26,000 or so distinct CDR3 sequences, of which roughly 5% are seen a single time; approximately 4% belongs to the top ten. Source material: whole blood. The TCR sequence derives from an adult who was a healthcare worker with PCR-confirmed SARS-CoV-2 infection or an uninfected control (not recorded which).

The CDR3 DNA reads TGTGCCAGCAGCGTAGCTACAGGAGGGTCTAATAATTCACCCCTCCACTTT. This encodes CASSVATGGSNNSPLHF. This sequence joins TRBV9 and TRBJ1-6, with D possibly matching TRBD1 (5 bases). The V end was cut by 0 bases, the J end by 5 bases, with 15 bases between. The germline CDR1 and CDR2 sequences are SGDLS and YYNGEE. The CDR3 extends over 17 amino acids.